Listed below are T cell receptor beta chains from one sample, sequenced in a study of cytomegalovirus exposure and HLA in healthy donors. This table comes from immunoSEQ multiplex PCR, and its TCRdb copy is limited to in-frame clones, with some not included. The sample shows 90,000 or so clones, 82% of them seen only once. Sequenced: PBMCs. These receptors all come from a man aged 25-40 years in good health and CMV-seropositive. Each CDR3 is given with its conserved first and last residue. A D gene is named only where the DNA matches it firmly. Size is omitted from some rows. Given values are once, few, many or a class for expanded clones.

d_gene	v_gene	abundance	j_gene	CDR3nt	CDR3aa
-	TRBV10-2	once	TRBJ2-7	TGCGCCAGCAGGGACCCCACTAGGTCCTACGAGCAGTACTTC	CASRDPTRSYEQYF
-	TRBV7-2	-	TRBJ2-3	TGTGCCAGCAGCCGGGACTTCACAGATACGCAGTATTTT	CASSRDFTDTQYF
TRBD2	TRBV29-1	-	TRBJ2-7	TGCAGCGTACTACCCAATCCTCAACAGGGACTAGCGGGAGGGCCAAATACCTACGAGCAGTACTTC	CSVLPNPQQGLAGGPNTYEQYF
TRBD2	TRBV10-3	-	TRBJ2-7	TGTGCCATCAGTGGACTAGCGCGAATAACCTACGAGCAGTACTTC	CAISGLARITYEQYF
TRBD1	TRBV18	-	TRBJ1-1	TGTGCCAGCTCACTAAATACCGGGACAGGTGAAGCTTTCTTT	CASSLNTGTGEAFF
TRBD1	TRBV11-3	few	TRBJ1-1	TGTGCCAGCAGCCTACAGGGGGCTGACGGGACTGAAGCTTTCTTT	CASSLQGADGTEAFF
TRBD2	TRBV30	once	TRBJ2-7	TGTGCCTGGAACCAAGCGGGACTTTCCTACGAGCAGTACTTC	CAWNQAGLSYEQYF
-	TRBV7-8	-	TRBJ2-7	TGTGCCAGCAGCCCGACTGGCGAATACGAGCAGTACTTC	CASSPTGEYEQYF
-	TRBV27	-	TRBJ1-4	TGTGCCAGCAGTTTATCAAAGGCTGGCGGTGAAAAACTGTTTTTT	CASSLSKAGGEKLFF
-	TRBV29-1	-	TRBJ2-7	TGCAGCGTCCAAAAGACAGCCTCCTACGAGCAGTACTTC	CSVQKTASYEQYF
TRBD1	TRBV5-5	-	TRBJ2-7	TGTGCCAGCAGCCGGGGTGACAGGGGTACTTCATACGAGCAGTACTTC	CASSRGDRGTSYEQYF
TRBD1	TRBV10-2	-	TRBJ2-3	TGCGCCAGCAGTCCAACCGGGACAGGGAGCACAGATACGCAGTATTTT	CASSPTGTGSTDTQYF
-	TRBV7-8	once	TRBJ2-7	TGTGCCAGCAGCTTAGTGGAGGGCTACGAGCAGTACTTC	CASSLVEGYEQYF
-	TRBV5-5	-	TRBJ2-1	TGTGCCAGCAGCTTGGAGCCTAGCTACAATGAGCAGTTCTTC	CASSLEPSYNEQFF
-	TRBV9	-	TRBJ1-2	TGTGCCAGCAGCTTCGGGAGGGGCTACACCTTC	CASSFGRGYTF
TRBD1	TRBV7-2	-	TRBJ1-5	TGTGCCAGCAGCTTCAACAGGGGACTTAGCAATCAGCCCCAGCATTTT	CASSFNRGLSNQPQHF
TRBD2	TRBV4-2	-	TRBJ2-7	TGTGCCAGCAGCCAAGATACTAGCGGGTACTACGAGCAGTACTTC	CASSQDTSGYYEQYF
TRBD1	TRBV27	-	TRBJ1-5	TGTGCCAGCAAACCGGGACAGGGGCGCAATCAGCCCCAGCATTTT	CASKPGQGRNQPQHF
-	TRBV27	-	TRBJ1-6	TGTGCCAGCAGTTTCAGGGCCGGATCTTCACCCCTCCACTTT	CASSFRAGSSPLHF
-	TRBV28	-	TRBJ2-7	TGTGCCAGCAGTTTACGGGTTATCTCCTACGAGCAGTACTTC	CASSLRVISYEQYF
-	TRBV19	-	TRBJ2-5	TGTGCCAGTAGTATAGAATTACGGGGCCAAGAGACCCAGTACTTC	CASSIELRGQETQYF
TRBD1	TRBV5-4	once	TRBJ1-5	TGTGCCAGCAGCCTGGACAGGGACCCGCCCCAGCATTTT	CASSLDRDPPQHF
TRBD1	TRBV11-2	-	TRBJ2-7	TGTGCCAGCAGCTCGCAGGGGGTCGAGCAGTACTTC	CASSSQGVEQYF